The 32 T cell receptor beta chains reported below all come from one sample, sequenced in a study of blood T cell repertoires in COVID-19. The protocol was immunoSEQ multiplex PCR, while the TCRdb copy is restricted to in-frame clones and leaves out a portion. This table has 150,000 to 200,000 clones, around 80% appearing once. Sequenced input: PBMCs or T cells enriched from blood (not recorded which). These receptors all come from a woman between 55 and 75 years old who had recovered from COVID-19.

CDR3 DNA sequence: TGTGCCAGCAGCCTGAGACTAGCGGGAGGGCCCGGGGATACGCAGTATTTT. Protein: CASSLRLAGGPGDTQYF. This chain links TRBV7-2 with TRBJ2-3; 14 nucleotides match TRBD2. J gave up 6 bases and V 5 bases, and 10 bases lay outside the gene matches. This CDR3 is built from 17 residues. Germline CDR1 is SGHTA and CDR2 is FQGNSA.

This clone is a singleton in its sample. The J gene is TRBJ1-5, the V gene TRBV6-6; D might be TRBD1 (6 bases). The ends were cut back, 6 bases at V and 0 bases at J, with 12 bases in the middle. Germline CDR1 reads MNHNY; CDR2 reads SVGAGI (reference sequence). This CDR3 comprises 15 residues. The CDR3 spells CASREQGGSNQPQHF. In DNA form, the CDR3 reads TGTGCCAGCAGGGAACAGGGTGGTAGCAATCAGCCCCAGCATTTT.

The CDR3 here is CASSRRTSGGQGDTQYF. The CDR3 nucleotides are TGTGCCAGCAGCCGCCGGACTAGCGGGGGACAGGGGGATACGCAGTATTTT. This chain connects TRBV7-2 to TRBJ2-3; 13 bases are shared with TRBD2. Germline V lookup: CDR1 SGHTA, CDR2 FQGNSA. There are 17 residues in the CDR3. Trimming cost V 5 bases and J 6 bases; bases outside gene matches: 11.

In this sample, this clone turned up many times. CDR3 bases: TGTGCCAGCAGTTCACAGGGGGCGAAACCTCCCCAGCATTTT. This gives the protein CASSSQGAKPPQHF. This rearrangement joins TRBV2 to TRBJ1-5; 9 bases fit TRBD1. Per germline, CDR1 SNHLY and CDR2 FYNNEI. This CDR3 has 14 amino acids. Trimming at V came to 5 bases and at J to 10 bases, leaving 9 bases not matched to a gene.

The CDR3 spells CASSLNPTGLNSPLHF. The CDR3 DNA follows: TGCGCCAGCAGCTTGAATCCGACGGGTCTCAATTCACCCCTCCACTTT. The chain employs TRBV5-1 and TRBJ1-6; D unclear. The V and J ends lost 1 base and 7 bases respectively, with 15 bases between them. The germline gives CDR1 SGHRS, CDR2 YFSETQ. The CDR3 has 16 residues.

The chain combines TRBV9 with TRBJ1-6, with a weak D call TRBD1 (6 bases). V was cut by 4 bases and J by 5 bases, with 13 bases left in between. From germline, CDR1 is SGDLS and CDR2 YYNGEE. CDR3 size: 15 residues. The CDR3 DNA sequence: TGTGCCAGCAGCCAAACCAGGGGAGATAATTCACCCCTCCACTTT. This encodes CASSQTRGDNSPLHF.

The rearrangement joins TRBV5-6 to TRBJ2-4; possible D gene TRBD1, 6 bases. The CDR3 sequence is 14 residues long. V dropped 4 bases and J dropped 7 bases, with 15 bases sitting between them. Germline V gene lookup returns CDR1 SGHDT and CDR2 YYEEEE. As DNA, the CDR3 is TGTGCCAGCAGCCGTACAGGGCATTGGAACATTCAGTACTTC. This gives the protein CASSRTGHWNIQYF. The full variable domain, its missing parts supplied by reference TRBV5-6 and TRBJ2-4, is DAGVTQSPTHLIKTRGQQVTLRCSPKSGHDTVSWYQQALGQGPQFIFQYYEEEERQRGNFPDRFSGHQFPNYSSELNVNALLLGDSALYLCASSRTGHWNIQYFGAGTRLSVL.

The chain employs TRBV9 and TRBJ1-2; D is perhaps TRBD1 (5 bases). Between the trimmed V and J ends, which lost 3 bases and 7 bases, there was a span of 16 bases. The CDR3 sequence is 14 residues long. The V gene's germline CDR1 is SGDLS and CDR2 YYNGEE. CDR3 nucleotide sequence: TGTGCCAGCAGCGAGACACCTACAGGTGGTGGCTACACCTTC. Its translation: CASSETPTGGGYTF.

CDR3 residues: CAWSLSRGTEAFF. As DNA, the CDR3 is TGTGCCTGGAGCCTCTCCAGAGGCACTGAAGCTTTCTTT. The chain is built from TRBV30 and TRBJ1-1; D is undetermined. Germline loops: CDR1 GTSNPN, CDR2 SVGIG (reference sequence). V lost 3 bases and J 4 bases, leaving 12 bases between the germline ends. This CDR3 has 13 residues.

The chain is built from TRBV10-3 and TRBJ2-3; 8 bases agree with TRBD2. The trim removed 7 bases at V and 2 bases at J, leaving 5 bases unmatched. Germline V gene data show CDR1 as ENHRY and CDR2 as SYGVKD. The CDR3 contains 14 residues. In nucleotides, the CDR3 is TGTGCCATCAAACAGCGGGAGCCCACAGATACGCAGTATTTT. This gives the protein CAIKQREPTDTQYF.

This clone showed up just once. V usage is TRBV6-5 and J usage is TRBJ1-2, with a tentative D call TRBD1 (6 bases). The germline V gene has CDR1 MNHEY and CDR2 SVGAGI. V lost 7 bases and J lost 8, with 20 bases in between. This CDR3 is built from 14 residues. The CDR3 DNA is TGTGCCAGCACTCCTAGCGGGGGGGCAAGAGGCTACACCTTC. Its translation is CASTPSGGARGYTF.

The chain employs TRBV24-1 and TRBJ2-1; possibly TRBD2 for D (7 bases). CDR1 is KGHDR and CDR2 is SFDVKD in the germline V gene. The germline V and J ends were trimmed by 1 base and 7 bases, with 10 bases remaining between them. There are 14 residues in the CDR3. The CDR3 coding sequence is TGTGCCACCAGTGATTTAGGGGGGGAGAATGAGCAGTTCTTC. Its protein product is CATSDLGGENEQFF.

The J gene is TRBJ1-2, the V gene TRBV28; TRBD1 matches 8 bases. The junction had 12 bases not matched to a gene; V was cut back by 4 bases and J by 8 bases. Germline V lookup: CDR1 MDHEN, CDR2 SYDVKM. This CDR3 has 15 amino acids. CDR3 amino acids: CASSWTGMMLGGYTF. The CDR3 coding sequence is TGTGCCAGCAGTTGGACAGGGATGATGCTTGGCGGCTACACCTTC.

For the CDR3, the DNA is TGTGCCAGCAGAGCCGCAGATACGCAGTATTTT. Amino acids: CASRAADTQYF. V and J are TRBV12-3 or TRBV12-4 and TRBJ2-3, with unresolved D. V was cut by 6 bases and J by 4 bases, with 5 bases left in between. The CDR3 has 11 amino acids.

V usage is TRBV2 and J usage is TRBJ1-1, with D perhaps TRBD1 (5 bases). The CDR3 extends over 13 amino acids. Germline CDR1 is SNHLY and CDR2 is FYNNEI. Trimming shortened V by 6 bases and J by 5 bases, and 13 bases separated the two germline ends. CDR3 loop: CASSLRAGTEAFF. Here the CDR3 DNA reads TGTGCCAGCAGCCTCAGGGCAGGGACTGAAGCTTTCTTT.

This sequence joins TRBV12-3 or TRBV12-4 and TRBJ1-1; 8 bases agree with TRBD1. This CDR3 spans 12 amino acids. V dropped 6 bases and J dropped 8; count of bases not matched to a gene: 5. Written as DNA, the CDR3 is TGTGCCAGCAGCACCAACAGGGGGGAAGCTTTCTTT. Protein sequence: CASSTNRGEAFF.

V and J are TRBV5-1 and TRBJ2-1, with 8 positions matching TRBD1. CDR1 and CDR2 (germline): SGHRS, YFSETQ. Trimming took 0 bases from V and 1 from J; bases not matched to a gene: 3. This CDR3 is built from 16 residues. CDR3 amino acids: CASSLAGGASYNEQFF. The CDR3 coding sequence is TGCGCCAGCAGCTTGGCAGGGGGCGCGTCCTACAATGAGCAGTTCTTC.

This chain joins TRBV28 and TRBJ1-5, with a possible D match to TRBD1 (6 bases). The germline V gene encodes CDR1 MDHEN and CDR2 SYDVKM. The V end was cut by 7 bases, the J end by 2 bases, with 9 bases between. The CDR3 consists of 13 residues. The CDR3, as DNA: TGTGCCAGCAACAACAGGGGCAATCAGCCCCAGCATTTT. Its protein product is CASNNRGNQPQHF.

V gene TRBV7-6 combines with J gene TRBJ2-5, with 7 nucleotides matching TRBD1. The CDR3 has 14 amino acids. V lost 2 bases and J lost 4; bases outside the gene matches: 4. The germline V gene encodes CDR1 SGHVS and CDR2 FNYEAQ. CDR3 DNA sequence: TGTGCCAGCAGCTTAATCAGGGGGTCAGAGACCCAGTACTTC. It translates to CASSLIRGSETQYF.

This chain connects TRBV27 to TRBJ2-3; the match to TRBD1 covers 10 bases. Germline V gene lookup returns CDR1 MNHEY and CDR2 SMNVEV (reference sequence). This CDR3 is built from 16 residues. V lost 5 bases, J lost 2 bases, and 7 bases stayed unmatched. In DNA, the CDR3 is TGTGCCAGCAGTCAGCCCGGGACAGGGGCCACAGATACGCAGTATTTT. This gives the protein CASSQPGTGATDTQYF.

This clone was recorded only once. The chain carries TRBV5-6 and TRBJ1-2; D unresolved. Germline CDR1 reads SGHDT; CDR2 reads YYEEEE. CDR3 length: 13 residues. Deletions cut 1 base from V and 2 bases from J, with 6 bases between. DNA of the CDR3: TGTGCCAGCAGCTTGTCAGGCAACTATGGCTACACCTTC. It yields the protein CASSLSGNYGYTF.

The chain links TRBV7-9 to TRBJ2-2; D might be TRBD2 (5 bases). Per germline, CDR1 SEHNR and CDR2 FQNEAQ (reference sequence). This CDR3 contains 15 residues. V dropped 1 base and J dropped 3 bases, with 9 bases sitting between them. The CDR3 spells CASSLGEIDTGELFF. In DNA form, the CDR3 reads TGTGCCAGCAGCTTAGGGGAGATTGACACCGGGGAGCTGTTTTTT.

J is TRBJ1-2 and V is TRBV6-5; 10 nucleotides agree with TRBD1. The CDR3 sequence is 15 residues long. Unmatched junction bases numbered 8, after V lost 6 bases and J lost 4 bases. The germline V gene encodes CDR1 MNHEY and CDR2 SVGAGI. The DNA for the CDR3 is TGTGCCAGCAGCCGACAGGGGGCCCTCATCTATGGCTACACCTTC. This encodes CASSRQGALIYGYTF.

This clone came up once. V gene TRBV5-1 combines with J gene TRBJ2-7, with 8 nucleotides matching TRBD2. Unmatched junction bases numbered 9, after V lost 0 bases and J lost 7 bases. The CDR3 length is 15 residues. CDR1 and CDR2 (germline): SGHRS, YFSETQ. CDR3 coding DNA: TGCGCCAGCAGCTTGGATGACTACATAGCGGGAGAGCAGTACTTC. Residues: CASSLDDYIAGEQYF.

The V and J genes are TRBV5-1 and TRBJ2-3, with D possibly matching TRBD1 (7 bases). This CDR3 is built from 16 residues. V was clipped by 4 bases and J by 3 bases, with 18 bases between them. The germline V gene has CDR1 SGHRS and CDR2 YFSETQ. In DNA, the CDR3 is TGCGCCAGCAGCCCCCCAGGGGGGATGAGTACAGATACGCAGTATTTT. Protein: CASSPPGGMSTDTQYF.

The chain carries TRBV30 and TRBJ2-3, with TRBD1 as a possible D gene (6 bases). This CDR3 comprises 14 residues. Trimming stripped 4 bases from V and 1 base from J, with 12 bases between. Germline values: CDR1 GTSNPN, CDR2 SVGIG (reference sequence). CDR3 residues: CAWTVQGGTDTQYF. The DNA of the CDR3 is TGTGCCTGGACCGTACAGGGTGGCACAGATACGCAGTATTTT.

This clone was detected once. V gene TRBV5-1 combines with J gene TRBJ2-2; 7 nucleotides agree with TRBD2. J lost 3 bases, V lost 0 bases, and 5 bases had no gene match. Germline loops: CDR1 SGHRS, CDR2 YFSETQ. This CDR3 contains 16 residues. CDR3 DNA sequence: TGCGCCAGCAGCTTGGCTGGGGGGGACTACACCGGGGAGCTGTTTTTT. It specifies CASSLAGGDYTGELFF.

This clone has just a few counts. The chain links TRBV28 to TRBJ2-1; 8 nucleotides agree with TRBD1. Germline V CDR1 and CDR2: MDHEN, SYDVKM. V trimming: 6 bases; J trimming: 0 bases; junction bases outside the gene matches: 7. The length of the CDR3 is 16 residues. Here the CDR3 reads CASRVRQGSSYNEQFF. DNA for the CDR3: TGTGCCAGCAGGGTGAGACAGGGGAGCTCCTACAATGAGCAGTTCTTC.

V is TRBV7-2 and J is TRBJ1-2; D may be TRBD1 (5 bases). The V gene lost 2 bases and the J gene lost 6 bases, with 16 bases spanning the gap. This CDR3 is built from 15 residues. Germline V gene data show CDR1 as SGHTA and CDR2 as FQGNSA. The CDR3 DNA reads as TGTGCCAGCAGCTTACTGCGGGACCGTGGCAATGGCTACACCTTC. Residues: CASSLLRDRGNGYTF.

This clone was seen just once. This chain joins TRBV5-6 and TRBJ1-1, with D possibly matching TRBD1 (6 bases). V lost 6 bases and J lost 1, with 10 bases in between. The CDR3 is made up of 13 amino acids. Germline CDR1 reads SGHDT; CDR2 reads YYEEEE. The CDR3 nucleotides are TGTGCCAGCACCTGGGGACAGAACACTGAAGCTTTCTTT. It codes for CASTWGQNTEAFF.

The CDR3 loop is CASITSGRTEAFF. Here the CDR3 DNA reads TGTGCCAGCATTACTAGCGGGCGGACTGAAGCTTTCTTT. The chain is built from TRBV6-5 and TRBJ1-1, with no clear D. Germline CDR1 is MNHEY and CDR2 is SVGAGI. The CDR3 contains 13 residues. With 7 bases removed from V and 5 bases from J, the gap between germline ends came to 14 bases.

The chain is built from TRBV28 and TRBJ2-1; 8 bases fit TRBD2. The trim removed 3 bases at V and 3 bases at J, leaving 7 bases unmatched. The CDR3 runs to 16 residues. Germline values: CDR1 MDHEN, CDR2 SYDVKM. As DNA, the CDR3 is TGTGCCAGCAGTTTCCTCCTACTAGCGGACTACAATGAGCAGTTCTTC. Residues: CASSFLLLADYNEQFF.